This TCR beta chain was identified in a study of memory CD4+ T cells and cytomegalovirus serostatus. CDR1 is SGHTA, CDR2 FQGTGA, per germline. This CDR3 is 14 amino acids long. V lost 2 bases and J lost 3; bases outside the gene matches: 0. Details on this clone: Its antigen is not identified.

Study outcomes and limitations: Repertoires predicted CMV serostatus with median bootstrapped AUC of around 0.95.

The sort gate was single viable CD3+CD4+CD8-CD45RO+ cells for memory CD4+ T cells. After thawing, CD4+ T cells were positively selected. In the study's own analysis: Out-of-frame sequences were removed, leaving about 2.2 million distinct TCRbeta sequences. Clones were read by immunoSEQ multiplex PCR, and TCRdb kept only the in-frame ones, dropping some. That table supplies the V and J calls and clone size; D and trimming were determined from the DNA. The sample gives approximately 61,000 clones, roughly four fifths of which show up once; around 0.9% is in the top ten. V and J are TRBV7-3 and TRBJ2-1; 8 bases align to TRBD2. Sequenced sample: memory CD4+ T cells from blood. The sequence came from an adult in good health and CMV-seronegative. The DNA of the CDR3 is TGTGCCAGCAGCTTACTAGCGGGCTACAATGAGCAGTTCTTC. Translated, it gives CASSLLAGYNEQFF.